This TCR beta chain was sequenced during a study of blood T cell repertoires in COVID-19. Source study methods: Scientists estimated how many nucleated cells there were by amplifying reference gene primers. The repertoire was sequenced with immunoSEQ multiplex PCR; TCRdb's copy has only in-frame clones and lacks some. Clonal size and the V and J genes are those of that table, whereas D and trimming came from the DNA. The sample has roughly 330,000 clones; roughly 90% are singletons. The table lists this clone with a count of one. At one end, the junction sequence differs from germline, possibly due to a read error. Germline V lookup: CDR1 SEHNR, CDR2 FQNEAQ (reference sequence). CDR3 length: 13 residues.

The sequence was collected from a woman in her fifties or sixties with active or convalescent COVID-19. Specimen: peripheral blood. The V gene is TRBV7-9, the J gene TRBJ2-5; weak D call: TRBD1 (5 bases). CDR3 DNA sequence: TGTGCCAGCATTTGGGGCTCCCAAAAGACCCAGTACTTC. Its translation is CASIWGSQKTQYF.